A single sample gave rise to the 20 T cell receptor beta chains below, sequenced in a study of blood T cell repertoires in COVID-19. The table came from immunoSEQ multiplex PCR; TCRdb's copy has only in-frame clones and leaves some out. The sample lists 97,000 or so clones, about nine tenths occurring once. Material: peripheral blood. These TCRs come from a man aged 60 to 69 with acute or convalescent COVID-19.

This chain connects TRBV10-1 to TRBJ1-1; 9 bases are shared with TRBD1. CDR1 is WNHNN, CDR2 SYGVQD, per germline (reference sequence). V lost 8 bases to trimming and J lost 7 bases; unmatched junction nucleotides: 11. CDR3 length: 14 amino acids. The CDR3 bases are TGCGCCAGCTCCCCGGGACAGGGTAGAAGTGAAGCTTTCTTT. Residues: CASSPGQGRSEAFF.

The chain employs TRBV5-6 and TRBJ1-2; a weak D match, TRBD1 (6 bases). CDR3 length: 12 amino acids. Trimming took 4 bases from V and 5 from J, leaving 9 bases between them. CDR1 is SGHDT and CDR2 is YYEEEE in the germline V gene. The CDR3 DNA follows: TGTGCCAGCAGCGCTACAGGGTATGGCTACACCTTC. It yields the protein CASSATGYGYTF.

The gene calls are TRBV15 and TRBJ1-5; D is unresolved. Germline V lookup: CDR1 LNHNV, CDR2 YYDKDF (reference sequence). The CDR3 totals 15 residues. Trimming took off 1 base at V and 3 bases at J, with 10 bases between the two ends. The CDR3 region is CATSRGLAVNQPQHF. CDR3 sequence (DNA): TGTGCCACCAGCAGAGGGCTCGCCGTCAATCAGCCCCAGCATTTT.

This rearrangement joins TRBV19 to TRBJ2-1, with TRBD2 matching 7 bases. CDR1 LNHDA and CDR2 SQIVND come from the germline V gene (reference sequence). There are 15 residues in the CDR3. V gave up 5 bases and J gave up 8 bases; unmatched junction bases: 12. The CDR3 DNA follows: TGTGCCAGTAGTCACTGGGGGGGAGGCTTGGATGAGCAGTTCTTC. It encodes CASSHWGGGLDEQFF.

The chain couples TRBV5-1 to TRBJ2-2; 11 bases map to TRBD1. This CDR3 contains 16 residues. Germline V gene lookup returns CDR1 SGHRS and CDR2 YFSETQ. The V gene end was trimmed by 2 bases and the J gene end by 6 bases; junction bases not matched to a gene: 6. CDR3 bases: TGCGCCAGCAGCTTCCCCCCGGGACAGGGGGCCGGGGAGCTGTTTTTT. Translation gives CASSFPPGQGAGELFF.

The rearrangement uses TRBV30 and TRBJ2-4, with TRBD1 as a possible D gene (5 bases). CDR3 size: 11 residues. The V gene lost 3 bases and the J gene lost 6 bases, with 6 bases spanning the gap. Germline V lookup: CDR1 GTSNPN, CDR2 SVGIG (reference sequence). The CDR3 protein is CAWSQGNIQYF. DNA for the CDR3: TGTGCCTGGAGCCAGGGAAACATTCAGTACTTC. Using reference TRBV30 and TRBJ2-4 for the parts outside the CDR3, the full variable domain is SQTIHQWPATLVQPVGSPLSLECTVEGTSNPNLYWYRQAAGRGLQLLFYSVGIGQISSEVPQNLSASRPQDRQFILSSKKLLLSDSGFYLCAWSQGNIQYFGAGTRLSVL.

The V call is TRBV3-1 (or the pseudogene TRBV3-2), the J call TRBJ1-2, with 7 bases identical to TRBD1. The CDR3 is 14 residues long. Germline V gene lookup returns CDR1 LGHDT and CDR2 YNNKEL (reference sequence). V gave up 2 bases and J gave up 5 bases; unmatched junction bases: 5. CDR3 nucleotide sequence: TGTGCCAGCAGCCAACCAGGGGGTCGGTATGGCTACACCTTC. This codes for CASSQPGGRYGYTF.

J is TRBJ2-1 and V is TRBV11-2; 13 bases line up with TRBD2. This CDR3 has 16 residues. With V trimmed by 5 bases and J by 9 bases, 10 bases remained unmatched. Germline CDR1 SGHAT, CDR2 FQNNGV. The CDR3 reads CASSTRLAGGRGEQFF. The CDR3 DNA is TGTGCCAGCAGCACTCGACTAGCGGGGGGCCGGGGTGAGCAGTTCTTC.

The chain couples TRBV9 to TRBJ2-1; 10 bases map to TRBD2. The V gene end was trimmed by 7 bases and the J gene end by 0 bases; junction bases not matched to a gene: 10. The germline gives CDR1 SGDLS, CDR2 YYNGEE. The CDR3 has 17 residues. CDR3 coding DNA: TGTGCCAGCCAACGAGCGGGGGGGCCGAGCTCCTACAATGAGCAGTTCTTC. Amino acids: CASQRAGGPSSYNEQFF.

The rearrangement uses TRBV5-6 and TRBJ2-3, with D possibly matching TRBD2 (6 bases). CDR1 SGHDT and CDR2 YYEEEE come from the germline V gene. Between the trimmed V and J ends, which lost 3 bases and 10 bases, there was a span of 15 bases. This CDR3 spans 13 amino acids. The CDR3 nucleotides are TGTGCCAGCAGCTCCCCGGGGGTCCCCCCGCAGTATTTT. Its translation: CASSSPGVPPQYF. The full variable domain, completed using reference TRBV5-6 and TRBJ2-3, is DAGVTQSPTHLIKTRGQQVTLRCSPKSGHDTVSWYQQALGQGPQFIFQYYEEEERQRGNFPDRFSGHQFPNYSSELNVNALLLGDSALYLCASSSPGVPPQYFGPGTRLTVL.

To note about this clone: Compared with germline, one end of the junction differs, possibly owing to a read error. The rearrangement links TRBV20-1 to TRBJ1-2, with D unclear. The CDR3 has 11 amino acids. The germline gives CDR1 DFQATT, CDR2 SNEGSKA (reference sequence). The CDR3 region has the DNA TGCAGGGCTAGCGGGGACTATGGCTACACCTTC. Translation: CRASGDYGYTF.

The chain couples TRBV6-6 to TRBJ1-5; 9 bases agree with TRBD1. The V and J ends lost 2 bases and 4 bases, in that order; junction bases with no gene match: 0. The V gene's germline CDR1 is MNHNY and CDR2 SVGAGI (reference sequence). The CDR3 runs to 14 residues. CDR3 loop: CASSYDRGNQPQHF. The DNA for the CDR3 is TGTGCCAGCAGTTACGACAGGGGGAATCAGCCCCAGCATTTT.

The chain employs TRBV19 and TRBJ1-3; 7 bases are a match to TRBD1. This CDR3 spans 13 amino acids. The V gene's germline CDR1 is LNHDA and CDR2 SQIVND (reference sequence). J gave up 1 base and V 10 bases, and 4 bases lay outside the gene matches. The CDR3 nucleotides read TGTGCCACCGTGACAGGGTCTGGAAACACCATATATTTT. It translates to CATVTGSGNTIYF.

The chain recombines TRBV10-3 with TRBJ1-4; TRBD1 agrees at 7 bases. This CDR3 has 14 residues. The V segment lost 6 bases and the J segment 6 bases; nucleotides outside the gene matches: 7. The V gene's germline CDR1 is ENHRY and CDR2 SYGVKD. CDR3: CAISPRGADEKLFF. CDR3 bases: TGTGCCATCAGCCCCAGGGGGGCGGATGAAAAACTGTTTTTT.

The chain is built from TRBV3-1 (or the pseudogene TRBV3-2) and TRBJ1-2; D perhaps matches TRBD1 (5 bases). This CDR3 is built from 12 residues. The V end lost 3 bases, the J end lost 7 bases, and 9 bases lay between the germline ends. Germline-derived CDR1 and CDR2 are LGHDT and YNNKEL (reference sequence). This CDR3 reads CASSQGEAGYTF. The CDR3 DNA sequence: TGTGCCAGCAGCCAGGGGGAGGCTGGCTACACCTTC.

The chain employs TRBV7-2 and TRBJ1-5; no clear D gene. Germline V gene sequence: CDR1 SGHTA, CDR2 FQGNSA. The length of the CDR3 is 13 residues. The ends were cut back, 3 bases at V and 1 base at J, with 4 bases in the middle. The CDR3 sequence: CASSFRSNQPQHF. The CDR3 DNA is TGTGCCAGCAGCTTCCGGAGCAATCAGCCCCAGCATTTT.

The chain has TRBV3-1 (or the pseudogene TRBV3-2) and TRBJ2-3; 11 positions agree with TRBD2. The CDR3 covers 15 residues. Germline CDR1 and CDR2: LGHDT and YNNKEL (reference sequence). The ends lost 6 bases at V and 3 bases at J; junction bases unmatched: 5. The CDR3 region is CASRLTSGGTDTQYF. CDR3 in DNA: TGTGCCAGCAGACTCACTAGCGGGGGAACAGATACGCAGTATTTT.

This chain connects TRBV5-1 to TRBJ2-1; TRBD2 is a possible D gene (5 bases). Trimming stripped 4 bases from V and 5 bases from J, with 10 bases between. Germline lookup yields CDR1 SGHRS and CDR2 YFSETQ. The CDR3 length is 13 residues. The CDR3 here is CASSPEVDNEQFF. The CDR3 region has the DNA TGCGCCAGCAGCCCGGAGGTTGACAATGAGCAGTTCTTC.

This clone occurred once. The chain recombines TRBV7-2 with TRBJ1-3; the match to TRBD1 covers 8 bases. Germline CDR1 is SGHTA and CDR2 is FQGNSA. The CDR3 is made up of 16 amino acids. V dropped 0 bases and J dropped 3; count of bases not matched to a gene: 4. CDR3 residues: CASSLAPGGFGNTIYF. As DNA, the CDR3 is TGTGCCAGCAGCTTAGCCCCAGGGGGCTTTGGAAACACCATATATTTT.

V and J are TRBV7-9 and TRBJ1-2, with D possibly being TRBD1 (5 bases). The CDR3 sequence is 13 residues long. Germline CDR1 and CDR2: SEHNR and FQNEAQ (reference sequence). The germline V and J ends were trimmed by 5 bases and 8 bases, with 15 bases remaining between them. This CDR3 is CASSTGLWDGYTF. DNA for the CDR3: TGTGCCAGCAGCACGGGACTTTGGGACGGCTACACCTTC.